Shown below are 9 T cell receptor beta chains from a single sample sequenced in a study of T cells in Graves' hyperthyroidism and ophthalmopathy. There were TCR beta CDR3 regions amplified from RNA transcripts. First-round RT-PCR targeting the TCR CDR3 was performed with the HTBI primer set. TCRdb re-called the multiplex PCR reads with MiXCR, one entry per CDR3 protein. In the table there are roughly 520,000 distinct CDR3 sequences, approximately 25% of which are singletons. The sequencing sample was made of blood. These receptors all come from a woman younger than 45 with Graves' ophthalmopathy.

This clonotype has ten or more counts. The genes are TRBV15 and TRBJ2-2; 10 nucleotides align to TRBD1. Unmatched junction bases numbered 8, after V lost 2 bases and J lost 8 bases. CDR3 length: 16 amino acids. Germline V gene sequence: CDR1 LNHNV, CDR2 YYDKDF (reference sequence). The CDR3 DNA reads TGTGCCACCAGCAGACCGGGACAGGGGACGCGGGGGGAGCTGTTTTTT. Protein product: CATSRPGQGTRGELFF.

This clonotype was recorded many times. The chain uses TRBV28 and TRBJ1-2; 8 bases are shared with TRBD1. CDR3 length equals 12 residues. Germline V gene sequence: CDR1 MDHEN, CDR2 SYDVKM. The trim removed 7 bases at V and 4 bases at J, leaving 2 bases unmatched. CDR3 in DNA: TGTGCCAGCAAGGACAGGGTCTATGGCTACACCTTC. This translates into CASKDRVYGYTF.

This clonotype appeared many times. The chain employs TRBV29-1 and TRBJ2-7; D remains ambiguous. The CDR3 consists of 12 residues. Germline values: CDR1 SQVTM, CDR2 ANQGSEA. Trimming removed 4 bases from V and 2 bases from J, with 9 bases in between. CDR3 nucleotides: TGCAGCGTTGGCGTAGGGACCTACGAGCAGTACTTC. The encoded protein is CSVGVGTYEQYF.

This clonotype was counted at least ten times. The rearrangement joins TRBV4-2 to TRBJ1-2, with TRBD1 matching over 9 bases. The CDR3 length is 16 residues. In germline, CDR1 is LGHNA, CDR2 YNFKEQ. Trimming removed 0 bases from V and 6 bases from J; junction bases left unmatched: 8. The CDR3 loop reads CASSQEGDREGHGYTF. CDR3 bases: TGTGCCAGCAGCCAAGAAGGGGACAGGGAAGGTCATGGCTACACCTTC.

This clonotype was seen many times. The chain couples TRBV6-5 to TRBJ1-1, with 9 bases identical to TRBD1. This CDR3 region has 16 residues. V dropped 4 bases and J dropped 6; count of bases not matched to a gene: 12. The V gene's germline CDR1 is MNHEY and CDR2 SVGAGI. CDR3 sequence: CASSSTSRDRVSEAFF. The DNA for the CDR3 is TGTGCCAGCAGTTCTACTTCCCGGGACAGGGTTTCTGAAGCTTTCTTT.

With respect to this clonotype: A much larger clone lies a single base off, so this may be a read error. The chain combines TRBV28 with TRBJ2-2; 9 bases are shared with TRBD1. This CDR3 spans 16 amino acids. CDR1 is MDHEN and CDR2 is SYDVKM in the germline V gene. This chain's CDR3 is CASSLGAGTGKAGLCF. The CDR3, as DNA: TGTGCCAGCAGTTTAGGTGCCGGGACAGGGAAGGCGGGGCTGTGTTTT. Variable domain in full (rest from reference TRBV28 and TRBJ2-2): DVKVTQSSRYLVKRTGEKVFLECVQDMDHENMFWYRQDPGLGLRLIYFSYDVKMKEKGDIPEGYSVSREKKERFSLILESASTNQTSMYLCASSLGAGTGKAGLCFGEGSRLTVL.

This clonotype was seen repeatedly, ten times or more. The rearrangement links TRBV20-1 to TRBJ1-1; D is uncertain. V was pared by 1 base and J by 4 bases, with 7 bases between. Germline V gene data show CDR1 as DFQATT and CDR2 as SNEGSKA (reference sequence). This CDR3 is built from 12 residues. The CDR3, as DNA: TGCAGTGCTAGAGGTTGGACCACTGAAGCTTTCTTT. It yields the protein CSARGWTTEAFF.

Many counts were recorded for this clonotype. J is TRBJ2-2 and V is TRBV6-4, with 10 bases that match TRBD2. CDR3 length equals 21 residues. Germline-derived CDR1 and CDR2 are MRHNA and SNTAGT. V shed 6 bases and J 0 bases; nucleotides not matched to a gene: 19. CDR3 region: CASRPLGPLTSGVPNTGELFF. The CDR3 bases are TGTGCCAGCAGACCCCTCGGCCCTTTAACTAGCGGGGTTCCGAACACCGGGGAGCTGTTTTTT.

This clonotype was detected many times. The chain couples TRBV6-1 to TRBJ1-3; 10 bases line up with TRBD1. This CDR3 region has 16 residues. Trimming at V came to 9 bases and at J to 1 base, leaving 9 bases not matched to a gene. CDR1 is MNHNS and CDR2 is SASEGT in the germline V gene. The DNA for the CDR3 is TGTGCCAGTTTGACAGGGGGCGATTGGTCTGGAAACACCATATATTTT. Translated: CASLTGGDWSGNTIYF.